This T cell receptor beta chain is drawn from a study of T cells expressing NK-cell markers. TCRdb reprocessed the 5' RACE reads and reports one entry per CDR3 protein, with no DNA. The repertoire table contains hundreds of thousands of distinct CDR3 sequences. CDR3 size: 13 residues. The chain couples TRBV23-1 to TRBJ2-1; TCRdb proposes TRBD2, but this gene call is untestable without DNA. TRBV23-1 qualifies as an ORF whose function is uncertain. The receptor's source is a man aged 18-75 years in good health. The sample consisted of blood T cells: a sorted CD56 or NKG2C T cell subset, CD4+ or CD8+ T cells, or bulk PBMC T cells (not recorded which). The CDR3 here is CASSQSEGIKQFF.